Following are 2 T cell receptor beta chains from one sample sequenced in a study of T cells in Graves' hyperthyroidism and ophthalmopathy. It was RNA transcripts that yielded the amplified TCR beta CDR3 regions. The TCR CDR3 first-round RT-PCR relied on the HTBI primer set. TCRdb re-called the multiplex PCR reads through MiXCR, storing one row per CDR3 protein. The sample yields under 600,000 distinct CDR3 sequences, approximately 16% seen once. The source material was blood. These receptors were taken from a woman aged 40 to 50 with Graves' ophthalmopathy.

The CDR3 is CASSVQDSGNTIYF. CDR3 in DNA: TGTGCCAGCAGCGTACAAGACTCTGGAAACACCATATATTTT. The rearrangement joins TRBV9 to TRBJ1-3, with D uncertain. This CDR3 region has 14 residues. With 1 base removed from V and 0 bases from J, the gap between germline ends came to 5 bases. Germline V gene lookup returns CDR1 SGDLS and CDR2 YYNGEE.

This clonotype showed up just a few times. The rearrangement uses TRBV6-1 and TRBJ2-3; 16 nucleotides match TRBD2. Germline V CDR1 and CDR2: MNHNS, SASEGT. V lost 8 bases and J lost 4; bases outside the gene matches: 12. This CDR3 comprises 18 residues. The CDR3 loop reads CASAPSGLAGGQADTQYF. The CDR3 bases are TGTGCCAGCGCCCCCTCGGGACTAGCGGGGGGGCAAGCAGATACGCAGTATTTT.